A single count supports the clone carrying this T cell receptor beta chain. Its antigen is undetermined. Both 60 Vbeta primers and 13 Jbeta primers went into the PCR. Produced via immunoSEQ multiplex PCR; TCRdb's table is partial and in-frame only. This sample has around 170,000 clones, with approximately 80% found just once. The CDR3 is 16 residues long. Germline loops: CDR1 WSHSY, CDR2 SAAADI. V dropped 4 bases and J dropped 10; count of bases not matched to a gene: 13. These data belong to a study of cytomegalovirus exposure and HLA in healthy donors. General observations from the study: CMV serostatus was the only recorded immune exposure for donors.

This TCR was sampled from a girl between 5 and 17 years old in good health and CMV-seropositive. The specimen was PBMCs. The chain has TRBV10-2 and TRBJ1-6; 7 bases match TRBD1. The CDR3 coding sequence is TGCGCCAGCAGTGCCATCTTCTGGACAGGAGGGTCACCCCTCCACTTT. It specifies CASSAIFWTGGSPLHF.